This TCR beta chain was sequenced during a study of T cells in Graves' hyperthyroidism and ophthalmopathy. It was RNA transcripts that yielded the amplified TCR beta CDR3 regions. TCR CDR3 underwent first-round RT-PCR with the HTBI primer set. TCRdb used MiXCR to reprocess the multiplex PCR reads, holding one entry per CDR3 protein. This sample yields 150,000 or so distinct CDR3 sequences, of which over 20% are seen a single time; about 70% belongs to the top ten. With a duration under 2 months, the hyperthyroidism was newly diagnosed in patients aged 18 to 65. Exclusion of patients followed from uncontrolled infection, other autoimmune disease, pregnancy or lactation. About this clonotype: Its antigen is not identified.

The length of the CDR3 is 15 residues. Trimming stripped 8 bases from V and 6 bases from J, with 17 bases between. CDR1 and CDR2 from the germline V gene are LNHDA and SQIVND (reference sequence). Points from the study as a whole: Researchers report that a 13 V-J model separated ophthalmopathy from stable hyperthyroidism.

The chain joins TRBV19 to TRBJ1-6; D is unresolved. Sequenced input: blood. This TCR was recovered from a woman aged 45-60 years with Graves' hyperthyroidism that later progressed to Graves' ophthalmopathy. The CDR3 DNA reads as TGTGCCAGTGGCCGGGGTGGCGCAACTAATTCACCCCTCCACTTT. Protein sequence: CASGRGGATNSPLHF.